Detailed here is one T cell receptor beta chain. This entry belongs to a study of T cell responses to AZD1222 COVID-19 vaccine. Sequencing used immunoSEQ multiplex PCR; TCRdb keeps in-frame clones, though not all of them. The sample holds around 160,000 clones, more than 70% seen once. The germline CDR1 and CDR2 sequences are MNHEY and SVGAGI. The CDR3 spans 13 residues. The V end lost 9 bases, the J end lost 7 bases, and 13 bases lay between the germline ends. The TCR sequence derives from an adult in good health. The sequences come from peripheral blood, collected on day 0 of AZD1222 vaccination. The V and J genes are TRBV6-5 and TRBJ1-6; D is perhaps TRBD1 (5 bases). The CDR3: CASQGPGNSPLHF. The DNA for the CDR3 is TGTGCCAGTCAGGGTCCAGGGAATTCACCCCTCCACTTT.